Shown below are 10 T cell receptor beta chains from a single sample sequenced in a study of cytomegalovirus exposure and HLA in healthy donors. PCR amplification relied on 60 Vbeta primers (plus 13 Jbeta primers). Profiled with immunoSEQ multiplex PCR; TCRdb holds only in-frame clones, not every one. The sample lists tens of thousands of clones; 70% to 85% were seen once. Sequenced: PBMCs. The receptor source for this set is a man aged 45 to 65 in good health and CMV-seronegative.

The chain carries TRBV2 and TRBJ2-5; D may be TRBD1 (6 bases). Trimming left V 4 bases short and J 1 base short, with 13 bases between. CDR3 length: 15 residues. The V gene's germline CDR1 is SNHLY and CDR2 FYNNEI. The CDR3 reads CASSGQGIVQETQYF. For the CDR3, the DNA is TGTGCCAGCAGTGGGCAGGGGATAGTCCAAGAGACCCAGTACTTC.

This clone came up once. This chain connects TRBV2 to TRBJ1-2, with 7 bases that match TRBD1. The CDR3 totals 15 residues. Germline V CDR1 and CDR2: SNHLY, FYNNEI. V lost 8 bases to trimming and J lost 6 bases; unmatched junction nucleotides: 15. CDR3 residues: CASRLRVQGGDGYTF. CDR3 bases: TGTGCCAGCCGCCTTAGAGTGCAGGGGGGAGATGGCTACACCTTC.

The chain has TRBV6-5 and TRBJ2-5; TRBD1 agrees at 10 bases. V lost 6 bases, J lost 7 bases, and 8 bases stayed unmatched. CDR3 length equals 14 residues. CDR1 and CDR2 (germline): MNHEY, SVGAGI. CDR3 DNA: TGTGCCAGCAGAACCGGGACAGGGGACTGGACCCAGTACTTC. Translating gives CASRTGTGDWTQYF.

The chain uses TRBV29-1 and TRBJ2-1; the match to TRBD2 covers 9 bases. With 3 bases clipped from V and 10 bases from J, the junction kept 13 bases outside the gene matches. Germline CDR1 SQVTM, CDR2 ANQGSEA. This CDR3 spans 15 amino acids. Here the CDR3 reads CSVDVAGVFNPEQFF. The CDR3 DNA sequence: TGCAGCGTTGACGTAGCGGGAGTCTTTAACCCCGAGCAGTTCTTC.

The table lists this clone with a count of one. The chain has TRBV2 and TRBJ2-7; 9 nucleotides match TRBD2. The CDR3 is 16 residues long. After removal of 3 bases from V and 5 bases from J, the junction contained 11 bases not matched to a gene. Germline CDR1 is SNHLY and CDR2 is FYNNEI. CDR3 in amino acids: CASSESAGGPRNEQYF. CDR3 nucleotide sequence: TGTGCCAGCAGTGAGTCCGCGGGAGGGCCACGGAACGAGCAGTACTTC.

The rearrangement joins TRBV5-1 to TRBJ1-2, with 9 bases lining up with TRBD1. Trimming removed 3 bases from V and 7 bases from J; junction bases left unmatched: 7. Germline V gene data show CDR1 as SGHRS and CDR2 as YFSETQ. This CDR3 is built from 14 residues. The CDR3 loop reads CASSYTGGAAGYTF. The CDR3 DNA reads as TGCGCCAGCAGCTATACAGGGGGCGCCGCTGGCTACACCTTC.

V usage is TRBV18 and J usage is TRBJ2-7, with D unresolved. The CDR3 extends over 13 amino acids. Germline CDR1 is KGHSH and CDR2 is LQKENI. V lost 2 bases and J 3 bases, leaving 8 bases between the germline ends. The DNA of the CDR3 is TGTGCCAGCTCACCAGCCCAGGACTACGAGCAGTACTTC. This encodes CASSPAQDYEQYF. Based on the CDR3 plus reference TRBV18 and TRBJ2-7, the full variable domain is NAGVMQNPRHLVRRRGQEARLRCSPMKGHSHVYWYRQLPEEGLKFMVYLQKENIIDESGMPKERFSAEFPKEGPSILRIQQVVRGDSAAYFCASSPAQDYEQYFGPGTRLTVT.

This sequence joins TRBV9 and TRBJ2-1, with TRBD2 matching over 8 bases. CDR3 length: 19 amino acids. V was clipped by 2 bases and J by 0 bases; unmatched bases: 13. Per germline, CDR1 SGDLS and CDR2 YYNGEE. As DNA, the CDR3 is TGTGCCAGCAGCGTGACGACTAGCGCCCTCAGGGGCTCCTACAATGAGCAGTTCTTC. This gives the protein CASSVTTSALRGSYNEQFF.

This sequence joins TRBV6-5 and TRBJ2-1; D gene uncertain. CDR3 length equals 13 residues. V was shortened by 2 bases and J by 10 bases, with 12 bases between the two germline ends. CDR1 is MNHEY and CDR2 is SVGAGI in the germline V gene. CDR3 in DNA: TGTGCCAGCAGTTACGATAGCTTCGAGGAGCAGTTCTTC. Amino acid sequence: CASSYDSFEEQFF.

In its sample, this clone was seen a few times. This chain joins TRBV5-1 and TRBJ2-3, with a possible D match to TRBD2 (6 bases). The CDR3 has 14 residues. The V gene's germline CDR1 is SGHRS and CDR2 YFSETQ. The germline V and J ends were trimmed by 1 base and 5 bases, with 11 bases remaining between them. The CDR3 DNA sequence: TGCGCCAGCAGCTTGATGAGGGAGGAAGATACGCAGTATTTT. Protein: CASSLMREEDTQYF.